The 13 T cell receptor beta chains below all came from one sample that was sequenced in a study of cytomegalovirus exposure and HLA in healthy donors. PCR involved 60 Vbeta and 13 Jbeta primers. Method: immunoSEQ multiplex PCR; TCRdb's copy keeps in-frame clones and lacks some. The profile covers some 190,000 clones, with about 80% appearing a single time and more than 1.5% taken by the ten largest. The sample comprised PBMCs. These TCRs come from a man in his forties in good health and CMV-seronegative.

The chain uses TRBV6-6 and TRBJ2-2, with 8 bases aligning to TRBD2. The CDR3 is made up of 14 amino acids. CDR1 MNHNY and CDR2 SVGAGI come from the germline V gene (reference sequence). The V gene end was trimmed by 8 bases and the J gene end by 5 bases; junction bases not matched to a gene: 7. This chain's CDR3 is CASRPGGATGELFF. CDR3 coding DNA: TGTGCCAGCCGTCCGGGGGGGGCGACCGGGGAGCTGTTTTTT.

The chain joins TRBV14 to TRBJ2-3; tentative D call: TRBD2 (6 bases). The ends were cut back, 1 base at V and 1 base at J, with 6 bases in the middle. The CDR3 sequence is 14 residues long. Germline V lookup: CDR1 SGHDN, CDR2 FVKESK. The CDR3 protein is CASSQAGGTDTQYF. The CDR3 region has the DNA TGTGCCAGCAGCCAAGCGGGGGGCACAGATACGCAGTATTTT. The variable domain in full, with the rest retrieved from reference TRBV14 and TRBJ2-3, is EAGVTQFPSHSVIEKGQTVTLRCDPISGHDNLYWYRRVMGKEIKFLLHFVKESKQDESGMPNNRFLAERTGGTYSTLKVQPAELEDSGVYFCASSQAGGTDTQYFGPGTRLTVL.

The chain uses TRBV30 and TRBJ2-1; D gene ambiguous. Germline V gene lookup returns CDR1 GTSNPN and CDR2 SVGIG (reference sequence). The CDR3 is 13 residues long. V dropped 0 bases and J dropped 5 bases, with 8 bases sitting between them. The CDR3 DNA follows: TGTGCCTGGAGTGTAAACAGTAACAATGAGCAGTTCTTC. Encoded protein: CAWSVNSNNEQFF.

This rearrangement joins TRBV28 to TRBJ2-5; D is possibly TRBD2 (5 bases). The CDR3 consists of 14 residues. Trimming removed 2 bases at V and 2 bases at J, with 9 bases between. Germline V gene sequence: CDR1 MDHEN, CDR2 SYDVKM. The DNA of the CDR3 is TGTGCCAGCAGTTTAGTGGGGAGACAAGAGACCCAGTACTTC. Residues: CASSLVGRQETQYF.

The V gene is TRBV5-1, the J gene TRBJ1-2; 7 nucleotides match TRBD1. V lost 0 bases to trimming and J lost 3 bases; unmatched junction nucleotides: 2. The CDR3 contains 14 residues. The germline CDR1 and CDR2 sequences are SGHRS and YFSETQ. CDR3 sequence reads: CASSLEGGDYGYTF. Written as DNA, the CDR3 is TGCGCCAGCAGCTTGGAAGGGGGCGACTATGGCTACACCTTC.

This CDR3 is CASTVAGRGETQYF. CDR3 in DNA: TGTGCCAGCACGGTAGCGGGCCGCGGAGAGACCCAGTACTTC. The chain couples TRBV6-1 to TRBJ2-5; 7 bases map to TRBD2. This CDR3 region has 14 residues. The germline gives CDR1 MNHNS, CDR2 SASEGT. With 7 bases clipped from V and 4 bases from J, the junction kept 9 bases outside the gene matches.

This chain connects TRBV6-1 to TRBJ1-1; D remains ambiguous. Trimming cost V 9 bases and J 7 bases, with 15 bases left between them. Germline CDR1 reads MNHNS; CDR2 reads SASEGT. This CDR3 contains 12 residues. The CDR3 nucleotides are TGTGCCAGTAATATCCCGCCCAGTGAAGCTTTCTTT. As protein: CASNIPPSEAFF.

This sequence joins TRBV6-5 and TRBJ2-1; 8 nucleotides match TRBD1. This CDR3 is 14 amino acids long. Germline CDR1 MNHEY, CDR2 SVGAGI. The ends lost 2 bases at V and 9 bases at J; junction bases unmatched: 6. CDR3 DNA: TGTGCCAGCAGTTACACTAGACAGGGGTCTGAGCAGTTCTTC. Protein: CASSYTRQGSEQFF.

This chain connects TRBV7-9 to TRBJ2-3; D not certain. Germline V lookup: CDR1 SEHNR, CDR2 FQNEAQ (reference sequence). The CDR3 has 14 amino acids. V lost 5 bases and J lost 2, with 11 bases in between. CDR3 DNA: TGTGCCAGCAGCCCAGGTCTGACCACAGATACGCAGTATTTT. Residues: CASSPGLTTDTQYF.

V is TRBV2 and J is TRBJ2-7; the D gene is possibly TRBD1 (6 bases). Germline V gene data show CDR1 as SNHLY and CDR2 as FYNNEI. V gave up 4 bases and J gave up 0 bases, with 16 bases separating them. CDR3 length equals 16 residues. The CDR3 is CASSVKIRGSSYEQYF. The CDR3 DNA is TGTGCCAGCAGTGTGAAGATAAGGGGGAGCTCCTACGAGCAGTACTTC.

The V gene is TRBV28, the J gene TRBJ1-3; weak D call: TRBD1 (5 bases). This CDR3 region has 15 residues. Per the germline V gene, CDR1 is MDHEN and CDR2 is SYDVKM. Trimming pared 2 bases from V and 8 bases from J, leaving 16 bases between. The DNA for the CDR3 is TGTGCCAGCAGTTTACTAGGCGGAAGCAGGGACACCATATATTTT. It is translated as CASSLLGGSRDTIYF. The full variable domain, with the rest looked up from reference TRBV28 and TRBJ1-3, is DVKVTQSSRYLVKRTGEKVFLECVQDMDHENMFWYRQDPGLGLRLIYFSYDVKMKEKGDIPEGYSVSREKKERFSLILESASTNQTSMYLCASSLLGGSRDTIYFGEGSWLTVV.

The chain recombines TRBV5-5 with TRBJ1-2, with TRBD1 matching over 10 bases. This CDR3 is built from 15 residues. From germline, CDR1 is SGHKS and CDR2 YYEKEE (reference sequence). With 3 bases clipped from V and 8 bases from J, the junction kept 10 bases outside the gene matches. CDR3 residues: CASSSQTGGPWGYTF. CDR3 nucleotide sequence: TGTGCCAGCAGCTCCCAGACAGGGGGCCCGTGGGGCTACACCTTC.

The chain couples TRBV23-1 to TRBJ1-2; 8 nucleotides agree with TRBD1. TRBV23-1 is noted as an ORF with a role that remains uncertain. Germline trimming cut 3 bases from V and 6 bases from J; bases unmatched to any gene: 12. The CDR3 totals 16 residues. CDR3 in amino acids: CASSHRDRPPAHGYTF. The DNA for the CDR3 is TGCGCCAGCAGTCACCGGGACAGGCCCCCCGCTCATGGCTACACCTTC.